The sequence of this T cell receptor (beta chain) was determined in a study of cytomegalovirus exposure and HLA in healthy donors. Across the study: Roughly 180 million T cells yielded approximately 100 million unique TCR beta sequences, as an earlier analysis found.

Regarding this clone: The antigen is undetermined.

The study ran its PCR with 60 Vbeta and 13 Jbeta primers. Here immunoSEQ multiplex PCR was the method, and the copy in TCRdb shows in-frame clones only, minus some. The profile covers approximately 190,000 clones, with roughly 76% appearing a single time and about 5.7% taken by the ten largest. Study-level results: A later analysis reported that several of the most significant clusters appeared to be linked to common viral pathogens, among them Epstein-Barr virus. Previous analysis showed most TCR beta V segments were productive about 87% or about 30% of the time.

With 7 bases removed from V and 5 bases from J, the gap between germline ends came to 14 bases. Germline V CDR1 and CDR2: MDHEN, SYDVKM. This CDR3 has 13 residues. Every donor was a healthy person donating bone marrow. This TCR was sampled from a middle-aged man in good health and CMV-seropositive. The sequenced sample consisted of PBMCs. The V and J genes are TRBV28 and TRBJ1-2; tentative D call: TRBD1 (5 bases). Here the CDR3 DNA reads TGTGCCAGCAATGGCCAGGGTCTTTATGGCTACACCTTC. The encoded protein is CASNGQGLYGYTF.